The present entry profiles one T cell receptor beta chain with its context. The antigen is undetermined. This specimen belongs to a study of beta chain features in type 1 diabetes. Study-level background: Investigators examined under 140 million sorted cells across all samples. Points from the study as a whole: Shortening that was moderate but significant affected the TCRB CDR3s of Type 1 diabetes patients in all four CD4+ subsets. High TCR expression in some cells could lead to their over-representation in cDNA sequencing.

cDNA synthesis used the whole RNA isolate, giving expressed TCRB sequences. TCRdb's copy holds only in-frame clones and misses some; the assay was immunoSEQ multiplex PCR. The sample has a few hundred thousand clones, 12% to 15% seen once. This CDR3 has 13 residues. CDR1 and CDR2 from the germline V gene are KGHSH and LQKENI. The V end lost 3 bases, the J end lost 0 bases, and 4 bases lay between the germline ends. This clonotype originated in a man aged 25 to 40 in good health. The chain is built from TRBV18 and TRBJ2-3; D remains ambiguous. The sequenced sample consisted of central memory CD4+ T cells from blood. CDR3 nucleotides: TGTGCCAGCTCACCCCTAAGCACAGATACGCAGTATTTT. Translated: CASSPLSTDTQYF.